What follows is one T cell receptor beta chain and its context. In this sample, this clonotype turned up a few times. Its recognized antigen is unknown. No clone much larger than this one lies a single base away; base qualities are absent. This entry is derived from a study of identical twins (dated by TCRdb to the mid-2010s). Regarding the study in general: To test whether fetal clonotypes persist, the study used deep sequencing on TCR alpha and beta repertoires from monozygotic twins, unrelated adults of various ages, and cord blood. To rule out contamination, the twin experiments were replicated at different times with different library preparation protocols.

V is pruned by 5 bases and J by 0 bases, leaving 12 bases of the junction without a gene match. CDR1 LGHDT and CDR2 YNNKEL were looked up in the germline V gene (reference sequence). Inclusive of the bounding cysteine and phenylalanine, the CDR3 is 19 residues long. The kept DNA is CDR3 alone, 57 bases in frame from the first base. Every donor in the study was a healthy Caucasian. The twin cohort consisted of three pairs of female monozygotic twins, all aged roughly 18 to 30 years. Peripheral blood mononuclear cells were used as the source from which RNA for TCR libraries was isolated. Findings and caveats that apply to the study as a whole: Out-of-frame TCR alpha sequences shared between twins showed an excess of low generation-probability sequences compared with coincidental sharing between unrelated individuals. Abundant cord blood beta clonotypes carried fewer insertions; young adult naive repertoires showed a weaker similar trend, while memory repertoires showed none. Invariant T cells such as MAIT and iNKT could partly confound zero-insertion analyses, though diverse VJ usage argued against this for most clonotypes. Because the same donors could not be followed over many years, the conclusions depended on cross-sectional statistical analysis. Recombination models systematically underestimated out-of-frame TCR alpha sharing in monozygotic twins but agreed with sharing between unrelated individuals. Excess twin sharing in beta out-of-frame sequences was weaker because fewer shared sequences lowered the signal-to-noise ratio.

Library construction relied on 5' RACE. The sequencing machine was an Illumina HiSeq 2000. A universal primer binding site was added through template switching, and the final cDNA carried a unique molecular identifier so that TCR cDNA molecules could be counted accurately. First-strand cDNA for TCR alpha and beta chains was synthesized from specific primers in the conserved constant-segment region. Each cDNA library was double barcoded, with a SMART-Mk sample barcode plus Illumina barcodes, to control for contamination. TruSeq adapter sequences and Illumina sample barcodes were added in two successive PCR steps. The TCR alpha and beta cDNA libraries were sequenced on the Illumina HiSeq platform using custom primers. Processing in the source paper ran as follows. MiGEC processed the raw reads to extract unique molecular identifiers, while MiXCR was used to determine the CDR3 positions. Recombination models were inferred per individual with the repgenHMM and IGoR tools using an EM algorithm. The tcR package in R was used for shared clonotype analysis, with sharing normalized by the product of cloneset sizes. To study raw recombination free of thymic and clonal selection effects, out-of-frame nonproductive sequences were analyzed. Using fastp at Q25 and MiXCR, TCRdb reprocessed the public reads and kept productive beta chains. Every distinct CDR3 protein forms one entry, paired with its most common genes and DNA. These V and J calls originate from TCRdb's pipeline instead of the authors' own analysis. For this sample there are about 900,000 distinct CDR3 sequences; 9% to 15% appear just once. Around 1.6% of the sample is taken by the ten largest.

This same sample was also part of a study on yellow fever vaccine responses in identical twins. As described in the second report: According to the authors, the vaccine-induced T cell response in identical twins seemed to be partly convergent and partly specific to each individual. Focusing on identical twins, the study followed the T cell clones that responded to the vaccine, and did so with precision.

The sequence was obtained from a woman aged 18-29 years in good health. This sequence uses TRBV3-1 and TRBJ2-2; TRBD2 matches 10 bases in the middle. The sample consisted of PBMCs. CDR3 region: CASSVPGLAEHANTGELFF. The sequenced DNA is TGTGCCAGCAGCGTACCCGGACTAGCGGAGCACGCGAACACCGGGGAGCTGTTTTTT.